This TCR beta chain was documented in a study of blood T cell repertoires in COVID-19. Study context: From T cells, B-cell-depleted T cells, or PBMCs came the material, which was cDNA or gDNA.

Profiling relied on immunoSEQ multiplex PCR, and the TCRdb table lists in-frame clones only, not all of them. Of around 170,000 clones in the sample, approximately 80% are singletons; the top ten hold approximately 15%. Germline V gene sequence: CDR1 SGHTA, CDR2 FQGNSA. The junction had 11 bases not matched to a gene; V was cut back by 4 bases and J by 2 bases. There are 17 residues in the CDR3. The TCR was taken from a man aged 60 to 75 who had been exposed to COVID-19. V usage is TRBV7-2 and J usage is TRBJ2-3, with 8 nucleotides matching TRBD2. Sequenced: PBMCs or T cells enriched from blood (not recorded which). The CDR3 coding sequence is TGTGCCAGCAGCTCTAGTTCCCGAGCGGGAGCCACAGATACGCAGTATTTT. This gives the protein CASSSSSRAGATDTQYF. Looking up the rest from reference TRBV7-2 and TRBJ2-3 gives the full variable domain: GAGVSQSPSNKVTEKGKDVELRCDPISGHTALYWYRQSLGQGLEFLIYFQGNSAPDKSGLPSDRFSAERTGGSVSTLTIQRTQQEDSAVYLCASSSSSRAGATDTQYFGPGTRLTVL.